Listed below are T cell receptor beta chains from one sample, sequenced in a study of cytomegalovirus exposure and HLA in healthy donors. Profiled with immunoSEQ multiplex PCR; TCRdb holds only in-frame clones, not every one. The sample has around 150,000 clones, more than 55% seen once. The sequenced material came from PBMCs. The receptors originated from a woman aged 60-70 years in good health and CMV-seronegative. Each CDR3 is given with its conserved first and last residue. The D gene is left open where the match is weak. Clone sizes are given selectively: once, few, many, or a class where the clone is expanded.

clone_size j_call v_call d_call cdr3_aa cdr3_nt
NA TRBJ1-1 TRBV6-6 NA CASSFGGRNTEAFF TGTGCCAGCAGTTTCGGGGGGAGAAACACTGAAGCTTTCTTT
NA TRBJ2-5 TRBV5-1 NA CASRYGGETQYF TGCGCCAGCAGGTACGGGGGAGAGACCCAGTACTTC
once TRBJ1-2 TRBV5-1 TRBD1 CASSSRTGTYGYTF TGCGCCAGCAGCTCCAGGACAGGGACCTATGGCTACACCTTC
NA TRBJ1-6 TRBV10-2 NA CASKMAENSPLHF TGCGCCAGCAAAATGGCAGAAAATTCACCCCTCCACTTT
NA TRBJ2-1 TRBV15 TRBD2 CATSRDVASGIEQFF TGTGCCACCAGCAGAGATGTGGCTAGCGGGATAGAGCAGTTCTTC
once TRBJ1-2 TRBV5-1 NA CATRQRENYGYTF TGCGCCACCCGACAGCGGGAAAACTATGGCTACACCTTC
NA TRBJ1-2 TRBV7-9 TRBD1 CASSLTGGYGYTF TGTGCCAGCAGCCTTACAGGGGGTTATGGCTACACCTTC
NA TRBJ1-6 TRBV6-1 NA CASSARTVPNDSPLHF TGTGCCAGCAGTGCCCGGACAGTGCCTAATGATTCACCCCTCCACTTT
NA TRBJ2-2 TRBV5-4 TRBD2 CASSLGTSGRVGELFF TGTGCCAGCAGCTTGGGGACTAGCGGTCGGGTCGGGGAGCTGTTTTTT
NA TRBJ1-5 TRBV7-2 TRBD1 CASSRGGGNQPQHF TGTGCCAGCAGTAGAGGGGGCGGCAATCAGCCCCAGCATTTT
few TRBJ2-1 TRBV5-4 TRBD1 CASTDRRNEQFF TGTGCCAGCACGGACAGGCGTAATGAGCAGTTCTTC
NA TRBJ2-5 TRBV15 NA CATSTWGGIETQYF TGTGCCACCAGCACTTGGGGAGGTATAGAGACCCAGTACTTC
once TRBJ1-1 TRBV7-9 NA CASSTSGLRRAFF TGTGCCAGCAGCACCTCGGGACTCCGAAGAGCTTTCTTT
NA TRBJ2-5 TRBV19 NA CASSQIAARETQYF TGTGCCAGTAGTCAAATAGCGGCTAGGGAGACCCAGTACTTC
once TRBJ2-3 TRBV10-3 NA CAISGGTDTQYF TGTGCCATCAGCGGAGGGACAGATACGCAGTATTTT
NA TRBJ1-2 TRBV28 NA CASSLGGGNYGYTF TGTGCCAGCAGTTTAGGGGGGGGTAACTATGGCTACACCTTC
NA TRBJ1-1 TRBV4-3 NA CASSPRPRGNTEAFF TGCGCCAGCAGCCCGCGGCCCAGGGGGAACACTGAAGCTTTCTTT
NA TRBJ2-1 TRBV11-1 TRBD2 CASSPLKAGGPLGEQFF TGTGCCAGCAGCCCTCTAAAAGCGGGGGGCCCCCTTGGTGAGCAGTTCTTC
few TRBJ1-2 TRBV5-4 NA CASSRIGRYGYTF TGTGCCAGCAGCCGAATAGGGAGGTATGGCTACACCTTC
NA TRBJ2-1 TRBV6-5 NA CASSQGLTHNEQFF TGTGCCAGCAGCCAGGGACTCACTCACAATGAGCAGTTCTTC
NA TRBJ1-1 TRBV7-8 TRBD1 CASSSREGANTEAFF TGTGCCAGCAGCTCCCGGGAGGGGGCGAACACTGAAGCTTTCTTT
NA TRBJ2-3 TRBV4-2 TRBD2 CASSQEGRTSYTDTQYF TGTGCCAGCAGCCAAGAAGGGAGGACTAGCTACACAGATACGCAGTATTTT
NA TRBJ2-7 TRBV19 NA CASSMLRGDEQYF TGTGCCAGTAGTATGCTCCGGGGTGACGAGCAGTACTTC
NA TRBJ1-6 TRBV27 NA CASSSGQTITYNSPLHF TGTGCCAGCAGTTCCGGACAGACCATTACCTATAATTCACCCCTCCACTTT
NA TRBJ1-2 TRBV19 TRBD1 CASSIAQTGADGYTF TGTGCCAGTAGTATTGCCCAGACAGGGGCGGATGGCTACACCTTC
once TRBJ2-7 TRBV7-3 TRBD2 CASSSGLAGVHEQYF TGTGCCAGCAGCTCGGGACTAGCGGGGGTCCACGAGCAGTACTTC
NA TRBJ2-2 TRBV4-2 NA CASSQVTGELFF TGTGCCAGCAGCCAAGTAACCGGGGAGCTGTTTTTT
NA TRBJ2-7 TRBV6-6 TRBD2 CASRREGSTYEQYF TGTGCCTCCCGGAGGGAGGGATCCACTTACGAGCAGTACTTC
few TRBJ2-7 TRBV9 NA CASGSVAPPYEQYF TGTGCCAGCGGTTCCGTAGCCCCCCCCTACGAGCAGTACTTC
NA TRBJ2-6 TRBV18 NA CASSPSGGANVLTF TGTGCCAGCTCACCTTCGGGTGGGGCCAACGTCCTGACTTTC
NA TRBJ2-4 TRBV11-3 TRBD2 CASIIAGGHRVAKNIQYF TGTGCCAGCATTATAGCGGGAGGGCACAGGGTAGCCAAAAACATTCAGTACTTC
NA TRBJ1-6 TRBV6-1 NA CASSAETGIPSSPLHF TGTGCCAGCAGTGCGGAGACAGGTATACCCTCTTCACCCCTCCACTTT
few TRBJ2-7 TRBV11-2 TRBD2 CASSLGGLAGGTIRYEQYF TGTGCCAGCAGCTTAGGGGGCCTAGCGGGGGGGACTATAAGATACGAGCAGTACTTC
NA TRBJ2-5 TRBV5-6 TRBD2 CASSKTPGLPSEKTQYF TGTGCCAGCAGCAAAACCCCGGGACTACCGAGTGAAAAGACCCAGTACTTC
NA TRBJ2-5 TRBV4-1 TRBD1 CASSQEDRGQETQYF TGCGCCAGCAGCCAAGAAGACAGGGGGCAAGAGACCCAGTACTTC
NA TRBJ2-2 TRBV5-1 TRBD2 CASTSSGRAVGELFF TGCGCCAGCACCTCTAGCGGGAGGGCCGTCGGGGAGCTGTTTTTT
NA TRBJ2-1 TRBV28 NA CASGLGDSGQFF TGTGCCAGCGGGCTGGGGGACTCGGGGCAGTTCTTC
few TRBJ1-4 TRBV4-3 TRBD1 CASSQADRATNEKLFF TGCGCCAGCAGCCAAGCGGACAGGGCAACTAATGAAAAACTGTTTTTT
NA TRBJ1-3 TRBV10-3 NA CAAQRDIGNTIYF TGTGCCGCCCAACGGGACATCGGAAACACCATATATTTT
few TRBJ1-4 TRBV5-6 NA CASSFRQAQNRGEKLFF TGTGCCAGCAGCTTTCGGCAGGCGCAGAACCGAGGGGAAAAACTGTTTTTT
NA TRBJ2-5 TRBV4-2 NA CASSQEIYGYQETQYF TGTGCCAGCAGCCAAGAGATATACGGGTACCAAGAGACCCAGTACTTC
NA TRBJ1-6 TRBV25-1 TRBD1 CASNDRADSPLHF TGTGCCAGCAATGACAGGGCCGATTCACCCCTCCACTTT
NA TRBJ2-1 TRBV2 TRBD2 CASSEQLAGGGEQFF TGTGCCAGCAGTGAACAACTAGCGGGGGGGGGTGAGCAGTTCTTC
NA TRBJ1-1 TRBV6-1 NA CASSPTVMNTEAFF TGTGCCAGCAGCCCGACAGTCATGAACACTGAAGCTTTCTTT
NA TRBJ1-2 TRBV5-3 NA CARSLVQVSYGYTF TGTGCCAGAAGCTTGGTTCAGGTAAGCTATGGCTACACCTTC
NA TRBJ2-3 TRBV28 TRBD2 CASSLRGTSPAQYF TGTGCCAGCAGTTTAAGGGGGACTAGCCCTGCGCAGTATTTT